This T cell receptor beta chain originates from a study of CXCR3-negative and CXCR3-positive naive CD8 T cells. Study-wide results and caveats: TRBV-TRBJ usage matched between naive CXCR3-negative and CXCR3-positive cells but not between memory cells. Surface CD5 matched across naive subsets, and TRB CDR3 properties served to infer TCR strength. CXCR3-positive naive cells had TRB CDR3s that were more hydrophobic than CXCR3-negative naive cells had. After cryopreservation, expression of CXCR3 was partially reduced, and most assays were run with fresh PBMCs.

Libraries were UMI-labeled 5' RACE TRB cDNA. TCRdb reanalyzed the 5' RACE reads and collapses them to one entry per CDR3 protein, without DNA. The sample has about 94,000 distinct CDR3 sequences. With respect to this clonotype: The target antigen is unknown.

The CDR3 consists of 13 residues. CDR1 and CDR2 (germline): LNHNV, YYDKDF (reference sequence). Cells that were CD45RO-CCR7+CD27+CD95- constituted naive CD8+ T cells. Material for sequencing was naive CXCR3+ CD8+ T cells from blood. Subset meaning: CD45RO-CCR7+CD27+CD95- naive CD8+ T cells expressing CXCR3 (TNR3+). The clonotype originates from a human donor in good health. Some clones in this sample may be carry-over from other donors' samples. V is TRBV15 and J is TRBJ2-5; TCRdb returns TRBD1, unconfirmable since there is no DNA. CDR3 in amino acids: CAIEGHLEETQYF. Full variable domain (outside the CDR3, taken from reference TRBV15 and TRBJ2-5): DAMVIQNPRYQVTQFGKPVTLSCSQTLNHNVMYWYQQKSSQAPKLLFHYYDKDFNNEADTPDNFQSRRPNTSFCFLDIRSPGLGDTAMYLCAIEGHLEETQYFGPGTRLLVL.